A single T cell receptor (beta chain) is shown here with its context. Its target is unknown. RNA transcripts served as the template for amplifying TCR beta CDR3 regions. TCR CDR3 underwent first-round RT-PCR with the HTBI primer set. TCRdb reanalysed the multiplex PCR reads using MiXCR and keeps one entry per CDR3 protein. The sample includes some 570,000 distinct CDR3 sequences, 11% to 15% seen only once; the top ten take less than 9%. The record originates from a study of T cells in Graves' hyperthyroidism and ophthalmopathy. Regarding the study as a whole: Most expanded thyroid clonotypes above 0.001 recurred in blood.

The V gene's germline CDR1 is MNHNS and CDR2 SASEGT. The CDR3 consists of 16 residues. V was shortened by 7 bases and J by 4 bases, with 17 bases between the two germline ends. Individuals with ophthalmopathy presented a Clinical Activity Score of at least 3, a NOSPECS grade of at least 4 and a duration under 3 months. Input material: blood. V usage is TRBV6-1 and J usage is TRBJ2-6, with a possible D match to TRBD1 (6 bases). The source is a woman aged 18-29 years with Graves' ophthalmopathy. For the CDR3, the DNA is TGTGCCAGCAACCGGGGCGCAGGGGCGGGGGCCAACGTCCTGACTTTC. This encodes CASNRGAGAGANVLTF.